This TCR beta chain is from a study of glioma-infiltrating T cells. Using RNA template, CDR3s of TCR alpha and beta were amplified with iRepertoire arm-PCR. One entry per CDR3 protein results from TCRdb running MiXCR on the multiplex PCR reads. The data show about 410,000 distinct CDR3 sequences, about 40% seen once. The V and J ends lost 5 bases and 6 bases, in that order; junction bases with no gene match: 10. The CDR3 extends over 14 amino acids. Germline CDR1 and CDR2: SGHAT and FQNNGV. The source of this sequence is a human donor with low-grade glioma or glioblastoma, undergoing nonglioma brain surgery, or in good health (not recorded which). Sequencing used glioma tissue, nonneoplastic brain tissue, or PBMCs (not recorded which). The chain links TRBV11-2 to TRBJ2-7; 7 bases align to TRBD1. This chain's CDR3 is CASSPRTGLCEQYF. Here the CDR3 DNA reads TGTGCCAGCAGCCCCCGGACAGGCCTCTGCGAGCAGTACTTC.